This T cell receptor beta chain derives from a study of CD8+ T cells in alopecia areata. There are 16 residues in the CDR3. Germline loops: CDR1 SEHNR, CDR2 FQNEAQ (reference sequence). V was trimmed by 3 bases and J by 0 bases, leaving 14 bases between them. Treatment reported: oral pan-JAK inhibitor, 5-10 mg twice daily. Sequencing used cDNA as its template, made by extracting RNA and reverse transcribing it. TCRdb's copy holds only in-frame clones and misses some; the assay was immunoSEQ multiplex PCR. The repertoire consists of 170,000 or so clones, with roughly three fifths occurring once and the leading ten covering roughly 13%. A single count supports this clone.

This sequence joins TRBV7-9 and TRBJ1-1; D is unclear. Material: CD8+ T cells sorted from blood, obtained at week 24, from a patient treated with tofacitinib. This receptor was obtained from a human donor with alopecia areata. CDR3: CASSFPLARMNTEAFF. The DNA of the CDR3 is TGTGCCAGCAGCTTCCCTCTCGCGAGGATGAACACTGAAGCTTTCTTT. The full variable domain, with the rest looked up from reference TRBV7-9 and TRBJ1-1, is DTGVSQNPRHKITKRGQNVTFRCDPISEHNRLYWYRQTLGQGPEFLTYFQNEAQLEKSRLLSDRFSAERPKGSFSTLEIQRTEQGDSAMYLCASSFPLARMNTEAFFGQGTRLTVV.